This passage covers 2 T cell receptor beta chains from one sample sequenced in a study of cytomegalovirus exposure and HLA in healthy donors. PCR was performed using 60 Vbeta and 13 Jbeta primers. The assay was immunoSEQ multiplex PCR, and TCRdb's table has in-frame clones only and misses some. Of 100,000 or so clones detected, around 70% appear once; the ten largest clones hold 3% to 3.5%. The sample consisted of PBMCs. These receptors came from a man aged 30 to 39 in good health and CMV-seronegative.

The chain is built from TRBV7-9 and TRBJ2-2, with TRBD1 matching over 10 bases. Germline loops: CDR1 SEHNR, CDR2 FQNEAQ (reference sequence). With 5 bases clipped from V and 6 bases from J, the junction kept 12 bases outside the gene matches. The CDR3 covers 17 residues. CDR3 sequence (DNA): TGTGCCAGCAGCCCCCCGGGGGGACAGGGGACTGCCGGGGAGCTGTTTTTT. It specifies CASSPPGGQGTAGELFF.

The gene calls are TRBV7-2 and TRBJ1-5; D is possibly TRBD1 (5 bases). The germline CDR1 and CDR2 sequences are SGHTA and FQGNSA. V shed 3 bases and J shed 6 bases, with 9 bases lying between them. The CDR3 spans 13 residues. DNA for the CDR3: TGTGCCAGCAGCTTTGGCAGGGCTCAGCCCCAGCATTTT. Translation: CASSFGRAQPQHF.